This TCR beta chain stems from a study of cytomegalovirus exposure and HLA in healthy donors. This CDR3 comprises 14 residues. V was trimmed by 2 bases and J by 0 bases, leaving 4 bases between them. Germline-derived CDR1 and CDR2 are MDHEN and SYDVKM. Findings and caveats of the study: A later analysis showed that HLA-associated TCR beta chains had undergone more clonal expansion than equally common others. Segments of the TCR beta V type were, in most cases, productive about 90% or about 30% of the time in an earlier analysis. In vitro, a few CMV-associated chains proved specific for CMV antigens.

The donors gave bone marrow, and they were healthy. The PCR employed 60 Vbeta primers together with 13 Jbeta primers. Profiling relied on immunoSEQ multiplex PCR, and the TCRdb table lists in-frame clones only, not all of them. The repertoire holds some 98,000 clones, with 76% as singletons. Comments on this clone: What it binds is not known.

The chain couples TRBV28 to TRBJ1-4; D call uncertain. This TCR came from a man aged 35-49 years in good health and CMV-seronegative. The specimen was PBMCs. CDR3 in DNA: TGTGCCAGCAGTTTAGAGGCAACTAATGAAAAACTGTTTTTT. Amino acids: CASSLEATNEKLFF.